The 29 T cell receptor beta chains listed next were all sequenced from one sample in a study of shared T cell receptors in the human thymus. The protocol was immunoSEQ multiplex PCR, while the TCRdb copy is restricted to in-frame clones and leaves out a portion. The data show roughly 560,000 clones, approximately 78% seen once. These data were also filed under a second study, of human thymus T cells.

The sequenced material came from thymocytes. All receptors derive from a boy younger than two with a congenital heart defect.

This clone was picked up one time. The chain uses TRBV5-1 and TRBJ2-1; no definite D call. Deletions cut 0 bases from V and 8 bases from J, with 6 bases between. The CDR3 runs to 12 residues. Germline V gene sequence: CDR1 SGHRS, CDR2 YFSETQ. The CDR3 here is CASSLASDEQFF. In DNA, the CDR3 is TGCGCCAGCAGCTTGGCCTCCGATGAGCAGTTCTTC.

This rearrangement joins TRBV15 to TRBJ1-5; no firm D call. CDR1 LNHNV and CDR2 YYDKDF come from the germline V gene (reference sequence). The CDR3 runs to 14 residues. V was pared by 0 bases and J by 6 bases, with 9 bases between. CDR3 amino acids: CATSRDFFRQPQHF. For the CDR3, the DNA is TGTGCCACCAGCAGAGATTTCTTCCGTCAGCCCCAGCATTTT. The complete variable domain, with remaining parts taken from reference TRBV15 and TRBJ1-5, reads DAMVIQNPRYQVTQFGKPVTLSCSQTLNHNVMYWYQQKSSQAPKLLFHYYDKDFNNEADTPDNFQSRRPNTSFCFLDIRSPGLGDTAMYLCATSRDFFRQPQHFGDGTRLSIL.

This rearrangement joins TRBV2 to TRBJ2-7, with D possibly being TRBD1 (6 bases). V lost 8 bases and J lost 4, with 18 bases in between. The CDR3 sequence is 14 residues long. The germline CDR1 and CDR2 sequences are SNHLY and FYNNEI. DNA for the CDR3: TGTGCCAGCTCAGGACAGCCGCGGCCTTACGAGCAGTACTTC. Residues: CASSGQPRPYEQYF. Supplemented by reference TRBV2 and TRBJ2-7, the full variable domain reads EPEVTQTPSHQVTQMGQEVILRCVPISNHLYFYWYRQILGQKVEFLVSFYNNEISEKSEIFDDQFSVERPDGSNFTLKIRSTKLEDSAMYFCASSGQPRPYEQYFGPGTRLTVT.

This clone has a single count. The chain combines TRBV30 with TRBJ2-5, with 11 nucleotides matching TRBD1. Germline lookup yields CDR1 GTSNPN and CDR2 SVGIG (reference sequence). V lost 0 bases, J lost 5 bases, and 5 bases stayed unmatched. CDR3 size: 15 residues. The CDR3 is CAWSVGGTGGETQYF. CDR3 nucleotides: TGTGCCTGGAGTGTAGGGGGGACAGGGGGGGAGACCCAGTACTTC.

The chain links TRBV2 to TRBJ2-2, with TRBD2 identical over 13 bases. Trimming at V came to 5 bases and at J to 0 bases, leaving 9 bases not matched to a gene. This CDR3 contains 19 residues. Germline CDR1 and CDR2: SNHLY and FYNNEI. The CDR3, as DNA: TGTGCCAGCAGTTACGGACTAGCGGGAGCCGACGCGAACACCGGGGAGCTGTTTTTT. Protein sequence: CASSYGLAGADANTGELFF.

The CDR3 region has the DNA TGCGCCAGCAGTACAGGGATGGCTTTCTTT. This sequence encodes CASSTGMAFF. This chain links TRBV23-1 with TRBJ1-1; a possible D gene is TRBD1 (6 bases). TRBV23-1 is labeled an ORF, and its function is uncertain. Trimming removed 5 bases at V and 11 bases at J, with 9 bases between. The CDR3 extends over 10 amino acids.

This sequence joins TRBV5-6 and TRBJ2-3; TRBD1 might be the D (6 bases). V was trimmed by 3 bases and J by 6 bases, leaving 11 bases between them. CDR1 is SGHDT and CDR2 is YYEEEE in the germline V gene. This CDR3 has 13 residues. The CDR3 sequence is CASSWTEGDTQYF. CDR3 bases: TGTGCCAGCAGCTGGACAGAAGGGGATACGCAGTATTTT.

The CDR3 reads CASSRRQGGYEQYF. CDR3 in DNA: TGTGCCAGCAGCCGCAGACAGGGAGGTTACGAGCAGTACTTC. The chain couples TRBV28 to TRBJ2-7, with D possibly being TRBD1 (7 bases). Germline lookup yields CDR1 MDHEN and CDR2 SYDVKM. The V gene lost 6 bases and the J gene lost 4 bases, with 16 bases spanning the gap. The CDR3 has 14 amino acids.

The chain joins TRBV5-4 to TRBJ2-5; TRBD1 matches 10 bases. V shed 3 bases and J 4 bases; nucleotides not matched to a gene: 3. This CDR3 region has 14 residues. Germline values: CDR1 SGHNT, CDR2 YYREEE (reference sequence). The CDR3 region is CASSSDRGGETQYF. The CDR3 nucleotides are TGTGCCAGCAGCTCGGACAGGGGGGGAGAGACCCAGTACTTC.

This chain uses TRBV5-1 with TRBJ1-4; TRBD1 agrees at 7 bases. Germline-derived CDR1 and CDR2 are SGHRS and YFSETQ. This CDR3 has 15 amino acids. Trimming cost V 2 bases and J 8 bases; bases outside gene matches: 9. CDR3 amino acids: CASSFGDRVGEKLFF. CDR3 nucleotides: TGCGCCAGCAGCTTCGGAGACAGGGTTGGGGAAAAACTGTTTTTT.

The chain combines TRBV6-6 with TRBJ1-3, with D unclear. In germline, CDR1 is MNHNY, CDR2 SVGAGI (reference sequence). V was pared by 6 bases and J by 0 bases, with 15 bases between. The length of the CDR3 is 16 residues. DNA for the CDR3: TGTGCCAGCAGGGAGCGTGACCTCTTCTCTGGAAACACCATATATTTT. Protein product: CASRERDLFSGNTIYF.

The chain links TRBV28 to TRBJ2-1; a weak D match, TRBD2 (6 bases). With 1 base removed from V and 0 bases from J, the gap between germline ends came to 10 bases. Looked up from germline, CDR1 is MDHEN and CDR2 is SYDVKM. This CDR3 has 16 residues. The DNA for the CDR3 is TGTGCCAGCAGTTTATTGCTAGCGAGCTCCTACAATGAGCAGTTCTTC. Encoded protein: CASSLLLASSYNEQFF. The full variable domain, rest sourced from reference TRBV28 and TRBJ2-1, is DVKVTQSSRYLVKRTGEKVFLECVQDMDHENMFWYRQDPGLGLRLIYFSYDVKMKEKGDIPEGYSVSREKKERFSLILESASTNQTSMYLCASSLLLASSYNEQFFGPGTRLTVL.

The chain joins TRBV28 to TRBJ1-5, with D perhaps TRBD1 (5 bases). This CDR3 region has 19 residues. V was clipped by 1 base and J by 0 bases, with 19 bases between them. Germline V gene lookup returns CDR1 MDHEN and CDR2 SYDVKM. CDR3 sequence: CASSLSRTSSGDSNQPQHF. CDR3 DNA: TGTGCCAGCAGTTTATCCCGGACATCCTCTGGGGATAGCAATCAGCCCCAGCATTTT.

The genes are TRBV6-1 and TRBJ2-1; 7 positions agree with TRBD2. The germline gives CDR1 MNHNS, CDR2 SASEGT. This CDR3 has 14 amino acids. The V and J ends lost 6 bases and 7 bases, in that order; junction bases with no gene match: 9. CDR3 amino acids: CASRGRREWNEQFF. CDR3 DNA: TGTGCCAGCAGGGGAAGGCGGGAGTGGAATGAGCAGTTCTTC.

This sequence joins TRBV28 and TRBJ2-1; 10 bases match TRBD2. The CDR3 consists of 14 residues. Trimming at V came to 7 bases and at J to 6 bases, leaving 6 bases not matched to a gene. Germline loops: CDR1 MDHEN, CDR2 SYDVKM. CDR3 sequence (DNA): TGTGCCAGCACTCCTAGCGGGAGAGGCAATGAGCAGTTCTTC. This sequence encodes CASTPSGRGNEQFF. Variable domain in full (rest from reference TRBV28 and TRBJ2-1): DVKVTQSSRYLVKRTGEKVFLECVQDMDHENMFWYRQDPGLGLRLIYFSYDVKMKEKGDIPEGYSVSREKKERFSLILESASTNQTSMYLCASTPSGRGNEQFFGPGTRLTVL.

The chain uses TRBV7-2 and TRBJ2-7; 9 positions agree with TRBD2. The CDR3 covers 16 residues. CDR1 is SGHTA, CDR2 FQGNSA, per germline. With V trimmed by 4 bases and J by 0 bases, 7 bases remained unmatched. The DNA for the CDR3 is TGTGCCAGCAGCTCCCCGGCGGGGGGGATCTCCTACGAGCAGTACTTC. Amino acid sequence: CASSSPAGGISYEQYF.

This sequence joins TRBV5-1 and TRBJ1-3; weak D call: TRBD1 (5 bases). CDR1 is SGHRS and CDR2 is YFSETQ in the germline V gene. V lost 7 bases, J lost 4 bases, and 9 bases lay in between. There are 12 residues in the CDR3. As DNA, the CDR3 is TGCGCCAGCGCAGGGAACGGAAACACCATATATTTT. Its translation: CASAGNGNTIYF.

The rearrangement links TRBV7-8 to TRBJ2-1; 7 nucleotides agree with TRBD2. The CDR3 extends over 15 amino acids. The J segment lost 5 bases and the V segment lost 1 base, leaving 5 bases of the junction unmatched. Per germline, CDR1 SGHVS and CDR2 FQNEAQ. Here the CDR3 reads CASSLVRTRDNEQFF. In nucleotides, the CDR3 is TGTGCCAGCAGCTTAGTGAGGACTAGGGACAATGAGCAGTTCTTC.

The V and J genes are TRBV7-2 and TRBJ1-4; D not certain. Looked up from germline, CDR1 is SGHTA and CDR2 is FQGNSA. V lost 1 base to trimming and J lost 4 bases, with 4 bases between them. The CDR3 sequence is 13 residues long. DNA for the CDR3: TGTGCCAGCAGCTTAGACAATAATGAAAAACTGTTTTTT. This encodes CASSLDNNEKLFF.

The V gene is TRBV7-2, the J gene TRBJ2-7; 8 bases map to TRBD2. Per the germline V gene, CDR1 is SGHTA and CDR2 is FQGNSA. The CDR3 spans 17 residues. V shed 2 bases, J shed 0 bases, and the junction held 9 bases outside the gene matches. The CDR3 loop reads CASSLPKRGRNSYEQYF. CDR3 DNA: TGTGCCAGCAGCTTACCTAAACGCGGGAGGAACTCCTACGAGCAGTACTTC.

This clone has only one observation. The CDR3 loop is CAIQGGGLGNQPQHF. The DNA for the CDR3 is TGTGCCATCCAAGGGGGAGGGTTGGGCAATCAGCCCCAGCATTTT. The J gene is TRBJ1-5, the V gene TRBV27; D is possibly TRBD1 (6 bases). With 10 bases removed from V and 2 bases from J, the gap between germline ends came to 18 bases. CDR1 MNHEY and CDR2 SMNVEV come from the germline V gene (reference sequence). The CDR3 extends over 15 amino acids.

V and J are TRBV6-4 and TRBJ2-7; weak D call: TRBD1 (6 bases). The V gene lost 6 bases and the J gene lost 6 bases, with 15 bases spanning the gap. Germline CDR1 reads MRHNA; CDR2 reads SNTAGT. The CDR3 has 13 amino acids. The CDR3 DNA reads TGTGCCAGCAGCCCAACCCAGGGGTCCGAGCAGTACTTC. This translates into CASSPTQGSEQYF.

V usage is TRBV2 and J usage is TRBJ2-7, with D maybe TRBD2 (5 bases). This CDR3 has 18 amino acids. CDR1 and CDR2 (germline): SNHLY, FYNNEI. The V end was cut by 0 bases, the J end by 0 bases, with 18 bases between. This chain's CDR3 is CASSEAGRGRRSSYEQYF. CDR3 DNA: TGTGCCAGCAGTGAAGCAGGGCGCGGCAGGAGGAGCTCCTACGAGCAGTACTTC.

The V call is TRBV7-9, the J call TRBJ2-5, with TRBD2 matching 11 bases. This CDR3 is 18 amino acids long. V dropped 7 bases and J dropped 4; count of bases not matched to a gene: 17. Germline V CDR1 and CDR2: SEHNR, FQNEAQ (reference sequence). In nucleotides, the CDR3 is TGTGCCAGCACCACAGCTAGGGGTAGCGGGAGGGCCCGAGAGACCCAGTACTTC. Amino acid sequence: CASTTARGSGRARETQYF.

This chain links TRBV7-9 with TRBJ2-2, with 7 bases that match TRBD1. This CDR3 spans 16 amino acids. Germline V lookup: CDR1 SEHNR, CDR2 FQNEAQ (reference sequence). V trimming: 5 bases; J trimming: 1 base; junction bases outside the gene matches: 7. The CDR3 DNA is TGTGCCAGCAGCCCTTGGGACAGACGGAACACCGGGGAGCTGTTTTTT. Its protein is CASSPWDRRNTGELFF.

The chain recombines TRBV27 with TRBJ2-6; D is unclear. The CDR3 runs to 12 residues. CDR1 MNHEY and CDR2 SMNVEV come from the germline V gene (reference sequence). V was shortened by 10 bases and J by 0 bases, with 4 bases between the two germline ends. In nucleotides, the CDR3 is TGTGCCATCGGCTCTGGGGCCAACGTCCTGACTTTC. It specifies CAIGSGANVLTF.

The chain joins TRBV5-1 to TRBJ2-3; unclear D gene. Germline CDR1 and CDR2: SGHRS and YFSETQ. With 2 bases removed from V and 0 bases from J, the gap between germline ends came to 10 bases. The CDR3 extends over 15 amino acids. CDR3 bases: TGCGCCAGCAGCTTTCTGTTGGCTAGCACAGATACGCAGTATTTT. It yields the protein CASSFLLASTDTQYF.

CDR3 DNA: TGTGCCAGCAGTGACAGGTCACCCTACGAGCAGTACTTC. It yields the protein CASSDRSPYEQYF. The rearrangement uses TRBV6-1 and TRBJ2-7; no definite D call. Looked up from germline, CDR1 is MNHNS and CDR2 is SASEGT. V lost 3 bases and J 2 bases, leaving 8 bases between the germline ends. The CDR3 covers 13 residues.

The J gene is TRBJ2-1, the V gene TRBV15, with 14 bases that match TRBD2. The CDR3 totals 19 residues. Per germline, CDR1 LNHNV and CDR2 YYDKDF (reference sequence). With 0 bases clipped from V and 12 bases from J, the junction kept 16 bases outside the gene matches. CDR3 DNA: TGTGCCACCAGCAGAGATCGGGAGACTAGCGGGAGGGCCTCGGTCTGGCAGTTCTTC. This gives the protein CATSRDRETSGRASVWQFF.